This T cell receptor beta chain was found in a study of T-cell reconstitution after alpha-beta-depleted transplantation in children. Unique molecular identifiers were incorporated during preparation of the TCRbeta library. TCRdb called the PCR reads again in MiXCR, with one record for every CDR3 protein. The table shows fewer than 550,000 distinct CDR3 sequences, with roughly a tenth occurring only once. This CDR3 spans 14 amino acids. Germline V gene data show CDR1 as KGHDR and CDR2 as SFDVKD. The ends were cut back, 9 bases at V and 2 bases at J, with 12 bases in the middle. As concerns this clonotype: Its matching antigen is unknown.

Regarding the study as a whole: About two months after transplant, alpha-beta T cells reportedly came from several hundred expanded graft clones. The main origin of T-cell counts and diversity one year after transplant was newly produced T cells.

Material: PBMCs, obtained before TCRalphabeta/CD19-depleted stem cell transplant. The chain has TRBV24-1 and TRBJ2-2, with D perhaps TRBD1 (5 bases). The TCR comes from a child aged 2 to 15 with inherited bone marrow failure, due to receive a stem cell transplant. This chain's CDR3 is CATRFDRNTGELFF. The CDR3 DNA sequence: TGTGCCACCCGATTTGACAGAAACACCGGGGAGCTGTTTTTT.